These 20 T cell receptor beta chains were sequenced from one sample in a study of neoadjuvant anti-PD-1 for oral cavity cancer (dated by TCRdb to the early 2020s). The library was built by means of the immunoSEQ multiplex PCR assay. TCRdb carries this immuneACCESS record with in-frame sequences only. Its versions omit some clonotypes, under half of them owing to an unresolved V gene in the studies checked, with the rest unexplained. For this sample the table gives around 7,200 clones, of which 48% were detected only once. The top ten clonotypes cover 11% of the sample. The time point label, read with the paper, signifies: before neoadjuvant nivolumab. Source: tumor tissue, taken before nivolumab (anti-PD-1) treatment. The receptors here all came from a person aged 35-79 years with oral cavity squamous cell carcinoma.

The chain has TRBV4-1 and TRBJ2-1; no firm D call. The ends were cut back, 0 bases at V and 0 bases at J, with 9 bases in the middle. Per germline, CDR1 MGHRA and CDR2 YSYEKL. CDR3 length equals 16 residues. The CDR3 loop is CASSQDSRSSYNEQFF. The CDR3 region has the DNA TGCGCCAGCAGCCAAGATTCGCGGAGCTCCTACAATGAGCAGTTCTTC.

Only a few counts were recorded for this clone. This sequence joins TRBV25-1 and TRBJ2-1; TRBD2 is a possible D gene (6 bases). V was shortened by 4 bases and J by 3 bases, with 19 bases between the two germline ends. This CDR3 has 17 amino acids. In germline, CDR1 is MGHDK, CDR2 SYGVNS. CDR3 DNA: TGTGCCAGCAGTGGGGGTTGGGGTCGGGAGTTCTACAATGAGCAGTTCTTC. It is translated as CASSGGWGREFYNEQFF. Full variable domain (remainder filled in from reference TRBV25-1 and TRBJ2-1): EADIYQTPRYLVIGTGKKITLECSQTMGHDKMYWYQQDPGMELHLIHYSYGVNSTEKGDLSSESTVSRIRTEHFPLTLESARPSHTSQYLCASSGGWGREFYNEQFFGPGTRLTVL.

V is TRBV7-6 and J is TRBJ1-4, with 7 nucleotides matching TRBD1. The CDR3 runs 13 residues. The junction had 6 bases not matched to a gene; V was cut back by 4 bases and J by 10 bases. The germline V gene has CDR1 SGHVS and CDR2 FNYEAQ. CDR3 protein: CASSSGTAGKLFF. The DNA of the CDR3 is TGTGCCAGCAGCTCCGGGACAGCTGGAAAACTGTTTTTT.

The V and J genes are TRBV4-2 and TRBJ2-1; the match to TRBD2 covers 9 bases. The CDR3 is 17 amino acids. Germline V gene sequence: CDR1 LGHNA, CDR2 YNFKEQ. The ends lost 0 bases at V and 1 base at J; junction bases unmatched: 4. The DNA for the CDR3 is TGTGCCAGCAGCCAAGACCTTAGCGGGAGTTCCTACAATGAGCAGTTCTTC. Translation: CASSQDLSGSSYNEQFF.

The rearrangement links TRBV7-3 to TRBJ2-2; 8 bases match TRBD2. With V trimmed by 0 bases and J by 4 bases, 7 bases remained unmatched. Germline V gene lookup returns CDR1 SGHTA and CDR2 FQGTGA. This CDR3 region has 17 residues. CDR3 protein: CASSLTGSGTGTGELFF. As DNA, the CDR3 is TGTGCCAGCAGCTTAACGGGTAGCGGGACGGGCACCGGGGAGCTGTTTTTT.

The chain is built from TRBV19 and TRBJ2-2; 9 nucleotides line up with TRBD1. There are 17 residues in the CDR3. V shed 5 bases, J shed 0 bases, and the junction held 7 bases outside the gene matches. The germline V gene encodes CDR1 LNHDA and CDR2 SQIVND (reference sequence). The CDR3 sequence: CASSPYRGQANTGELFF. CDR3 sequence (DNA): TGTGCCAGTAGTCCCTACAGGGGGCAGGCGAACACCGGGGAGCTGTTTTTT.

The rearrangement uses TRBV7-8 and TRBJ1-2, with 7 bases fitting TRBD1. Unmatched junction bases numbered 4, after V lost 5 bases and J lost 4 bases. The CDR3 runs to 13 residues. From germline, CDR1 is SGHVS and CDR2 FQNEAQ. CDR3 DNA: TGTGCCAGCAGCCCCAGGGGGTCCTATGGCTACACCTTC. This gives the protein CASSPRGSYGYTF.

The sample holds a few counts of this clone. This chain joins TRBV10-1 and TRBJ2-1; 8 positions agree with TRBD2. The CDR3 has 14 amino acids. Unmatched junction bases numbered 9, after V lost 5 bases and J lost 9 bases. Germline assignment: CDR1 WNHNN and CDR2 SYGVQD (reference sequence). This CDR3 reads CASSTGTRGSEQFF. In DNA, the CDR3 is TGCGCCAGCAGTACCGGGACTAGGGGAAGTGAGCAGTTCTTC.

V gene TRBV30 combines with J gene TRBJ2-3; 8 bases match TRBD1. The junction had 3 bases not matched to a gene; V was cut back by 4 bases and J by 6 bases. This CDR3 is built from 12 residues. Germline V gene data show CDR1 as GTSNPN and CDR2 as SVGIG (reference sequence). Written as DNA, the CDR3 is TGTGCCTGGAACAGGGGGTGGGATACGCAGTATTTT. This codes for CAWNRGWDTQYF.

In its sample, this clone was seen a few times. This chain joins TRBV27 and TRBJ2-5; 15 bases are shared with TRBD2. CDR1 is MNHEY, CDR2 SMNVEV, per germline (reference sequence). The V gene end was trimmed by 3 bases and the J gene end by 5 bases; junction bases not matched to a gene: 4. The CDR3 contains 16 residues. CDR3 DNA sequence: TGTGCCAGCAGTTTCGGACTAGCGGGAGGGCTGGAGACCCAGTACTTC. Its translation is CASSFGLAGGLETQYF.

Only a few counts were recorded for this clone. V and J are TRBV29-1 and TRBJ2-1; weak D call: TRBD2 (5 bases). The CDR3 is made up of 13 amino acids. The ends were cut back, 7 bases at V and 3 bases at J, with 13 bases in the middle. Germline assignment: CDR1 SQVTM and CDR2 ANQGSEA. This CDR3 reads CSGGQAGYNEQFF. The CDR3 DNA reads TGCAGCGGCGGGCAGGCAGGCTACAATGAGCAGTTCTTC.

CDR3 in amino acids: CASSQPGGLGLNEQFF. Written as DNA, the CDR3 is TGCGCCAGCAGCCAACCAGGGGGACTAGGGCTCAATGAGCAGTTCTTC. This chain joins TRBV4-1 and TRBJ2-1, with D perhaps matching TRBD2 (8 bases). Germline lookup yields CDR1 MGHRA and CDR2 YSYEKL. The V end lost 2 bases, the J end lost 6 bases, and 17 bases lay between the germline ends. The CDR3 has 16 residues.

In DNA form, the CDR3 reads TGTGCCAGCAACCGACAGGGTTTAGGCTACACCTTC. Translating gives CASNRQGLGYTF. J is TRBJ1-2 and V is TRBV6-1; TRBD1 agrees at 7 bases. Losses at the gene ends were 7 bases for V and 8 bases for J; bases not matched to a gene: 7. The CDR3 length is 12 residues. Germline lookup yields CDR1 MNHNS and CDR2 SASEGT.

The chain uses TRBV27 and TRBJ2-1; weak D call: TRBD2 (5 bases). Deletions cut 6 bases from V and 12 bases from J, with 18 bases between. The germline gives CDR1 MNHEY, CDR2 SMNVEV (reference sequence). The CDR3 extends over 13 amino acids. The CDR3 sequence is CASSPGNVLSQFF. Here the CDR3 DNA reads TGTGCCAGCAGCCCGGGGAACGTGCTATCGCAGTTCTTC.

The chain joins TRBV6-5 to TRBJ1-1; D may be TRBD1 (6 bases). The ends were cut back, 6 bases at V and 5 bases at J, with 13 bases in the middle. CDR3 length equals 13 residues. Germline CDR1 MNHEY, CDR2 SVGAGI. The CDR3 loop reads CASSGLRGTEAFF. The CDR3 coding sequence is TGTGCCAGCAGCGGACTCAGGGGTACTGAAGCTTTCTTT.

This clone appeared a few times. The CDR3 loop is CASSRDLNTGELFF. The CDR3 DNA reads TGCGCCAGCAGCCGGGACCTAAACACCGGGGAGCTGTTTTTT. This chain connects TRBV10-1 to TRBJ2-2; D may match TRBD1 or TRBD2 (5 bases each). Trimming cost V 6 bases and J 2 bases, with 10 bases left between them. The CDR3 is 14 amino acids. Germline CDR1 and CDR2: WNHNN and SYGVQD (reference sequence).

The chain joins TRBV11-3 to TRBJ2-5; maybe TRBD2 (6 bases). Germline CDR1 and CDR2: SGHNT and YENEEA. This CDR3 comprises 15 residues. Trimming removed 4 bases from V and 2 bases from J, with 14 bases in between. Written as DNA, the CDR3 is TGTGCCAGCAGCTCGCTAAGTGGAGGGCAAGAGACCCAGTACTTC. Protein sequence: CASSSLSGGQETQYF.

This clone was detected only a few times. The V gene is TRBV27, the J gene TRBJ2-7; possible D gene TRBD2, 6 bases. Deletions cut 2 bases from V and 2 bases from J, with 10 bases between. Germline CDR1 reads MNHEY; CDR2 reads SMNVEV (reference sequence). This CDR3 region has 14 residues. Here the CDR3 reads CASSLGQRAYEQYF. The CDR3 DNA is TGTGCCAGCAGTTTAGGGCAGCGGGCCTACGAGCAGTACTTC.

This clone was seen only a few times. CDR3 amino acids: CASSLATEGNYGYTF. The CDR3 DNA reads as TGTGCCAGCAGCTTAGCGACGGAGGGTAACTATGGCTACACCTTC. The rearrangement links TRBV7-9 to TRBJ1-2; no clear D. The germline V and J ends were trimmed by 0 bases and 1 base, with 9 bases remaining between them. Looked up from germline, CDR1 is SEHNR and CDR2 is FQNEAQ (reference sequence). The CDR3 is 15 residues long. The entire variable domain, with the rest obtained from reference TRBV7-9 and TRBJ1-2, is as follows: DTGVSQNPRHKITKRGQNVTFRCDPISEHNRLYWYRQTLGQGPEFLTYFQNEAQLEKSRLLSDRFSAERPKGSFSTLEIQRTEQGDSAMYLCASSLATEGNYGYTFGSGTRLTVV.

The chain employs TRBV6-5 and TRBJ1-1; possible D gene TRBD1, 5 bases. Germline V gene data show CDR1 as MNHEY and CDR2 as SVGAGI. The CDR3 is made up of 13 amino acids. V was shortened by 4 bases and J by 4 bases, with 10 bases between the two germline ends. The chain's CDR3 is CASSLAGSTEAFF. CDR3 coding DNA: TGTGCCAGCAGTTTGGCAGGGAGCACTGAAGCTTTCTTT.